The present T cell receptor beta chain was sequenced within a study of T cell changes during pregnancy in multiple sclerosis. The method was immunoSEQ multiplex PCR; TCRdb's version includes in-frame clones alone and lacks a portion of them. The sample yields fewer than 80,000 clones, roughly 94% seen once. Germline lookup yields CDR1 SGHAT and CDR2 FQNNGV. V shed 5 bases, J shed 2 bases, and the junction held 10 bases outside the gene matches. The CDR3 length is 17 residues. The sequencing used CD4+ T cells from peripheral blood mononuclear cells, collected after pregnancy. The chain is built from TRBV11-2 and TRBJ2-5; 11 bases line up with TRBD2. The receptor was isolated from a female donor with multiple sclerosis, enrolled in a pregnancy study. CDR3 protein: CASSPGVLAGGQETQYF. Here the CDR3 DNA reads TGTGCCAGCAGCCCCGGGGTGTTAGCGGGAGGGCAAGAGACCCAGTACTTC.